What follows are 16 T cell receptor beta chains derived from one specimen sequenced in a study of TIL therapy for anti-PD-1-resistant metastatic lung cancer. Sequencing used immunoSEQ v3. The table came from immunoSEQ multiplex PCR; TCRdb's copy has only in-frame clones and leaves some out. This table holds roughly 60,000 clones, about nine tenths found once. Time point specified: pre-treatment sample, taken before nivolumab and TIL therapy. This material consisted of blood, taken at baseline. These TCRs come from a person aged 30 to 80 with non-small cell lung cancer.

CDR3 DNA: TGTGCCAGCAGCCAACACTCCCGACCCGGGACAGACAACACAGATACGCAGTATTTT. Protein: CASSQHSRPGTDNTDTQYF. This chain links TRBV3-1 (or the pseudogene TRBV3-2) with TRBJ2-3, with TRBD1 identical over 7 bases. The CDR3 consists of 19 residues. In germline, CDR1 is LGHDT, CDR2 YNNKEL (reference sequence). V shed 2 bases and J 2 bases; nucleotides not matched to a gene: 16.

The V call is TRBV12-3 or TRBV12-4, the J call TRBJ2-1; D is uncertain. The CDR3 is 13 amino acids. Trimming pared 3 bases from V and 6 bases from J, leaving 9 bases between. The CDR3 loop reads CASSFGRPNEQFF. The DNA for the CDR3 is TGTGCCAGCAGTTTCGGGCGCCCCAATGAGCAGTTCTTC.

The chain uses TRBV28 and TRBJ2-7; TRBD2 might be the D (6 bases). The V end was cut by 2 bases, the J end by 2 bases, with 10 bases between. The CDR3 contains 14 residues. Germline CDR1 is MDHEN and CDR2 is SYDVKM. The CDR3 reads CASSLGTSTYEQYF. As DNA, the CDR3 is TGTGCCAGCAGTTTAGGGACTTCCACCTACGAGCAGTACTTC. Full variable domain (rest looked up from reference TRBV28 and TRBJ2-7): DVKVTQSSRYLVKRTGEKVFLECVQDMDHENMFWYRQDPGLGLRLIYFSYDVKMKEKGDIPEGYSVSREKKERFSLILESASTNQTSMYLCASSLGTSTYEQYFGPGTRLTVT.

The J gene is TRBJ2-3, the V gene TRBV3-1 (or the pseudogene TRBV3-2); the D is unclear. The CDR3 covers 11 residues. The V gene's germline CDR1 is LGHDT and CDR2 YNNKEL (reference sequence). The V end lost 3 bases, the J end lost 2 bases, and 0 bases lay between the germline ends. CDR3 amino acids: CASSHTDTQYF. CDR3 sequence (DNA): TGTGCCAGCAGCCACACAGATACGCAGTATTTT.

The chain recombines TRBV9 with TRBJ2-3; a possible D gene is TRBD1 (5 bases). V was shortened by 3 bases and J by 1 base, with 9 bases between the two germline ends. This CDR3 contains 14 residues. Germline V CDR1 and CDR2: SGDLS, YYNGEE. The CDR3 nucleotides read TGTGCCAGCAGCGGGGAACAGGGCACAGATACGCAGTATTTT. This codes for CASSGEQGTDTQYF.

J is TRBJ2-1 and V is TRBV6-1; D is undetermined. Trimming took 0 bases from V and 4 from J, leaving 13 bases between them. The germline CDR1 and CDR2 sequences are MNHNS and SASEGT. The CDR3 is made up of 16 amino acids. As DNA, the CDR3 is TGTGCCAGCAGTGAAGCTACTTCTACAATATACAATGAGCAGTTCTTC. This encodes CASSEATSTIYNEQFF.

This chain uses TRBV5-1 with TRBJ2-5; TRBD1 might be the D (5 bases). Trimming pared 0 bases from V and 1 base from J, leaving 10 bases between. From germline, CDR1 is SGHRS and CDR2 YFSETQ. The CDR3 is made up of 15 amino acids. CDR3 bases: TGCGCCAGCAGCTTGGGGAGCAGGGCCCAAGAGACCCAGTACTTC. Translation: CASSLGSRAQETQYF.

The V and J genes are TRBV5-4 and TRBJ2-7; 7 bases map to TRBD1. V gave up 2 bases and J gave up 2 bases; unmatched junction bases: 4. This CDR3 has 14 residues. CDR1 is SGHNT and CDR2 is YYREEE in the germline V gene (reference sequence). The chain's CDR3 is CASSLRDRAYEQYF. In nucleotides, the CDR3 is TGTGCCAGCAGCTTAAGGGACAGAGCCTACGAGCAGTACTTC. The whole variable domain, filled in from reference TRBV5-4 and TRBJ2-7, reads ETGVTQSPTHLIKTRGQQVTLRCSSQSGHNTVSWYQQALGQGPQFIFQYYREEENGRGNFPPRFSGLQFPNYSSELNVNALELDDSALYLCASSLRDRAYEQYFGPGTRLTVT.

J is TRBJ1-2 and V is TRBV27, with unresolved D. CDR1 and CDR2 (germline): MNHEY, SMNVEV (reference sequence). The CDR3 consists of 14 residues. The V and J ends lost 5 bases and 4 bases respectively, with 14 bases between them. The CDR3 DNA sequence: TGTGCCAGCAGTCTCCTTGGGGTCGGCTATGGCTACACCTTC. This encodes CASSLLGVGYGYTF.

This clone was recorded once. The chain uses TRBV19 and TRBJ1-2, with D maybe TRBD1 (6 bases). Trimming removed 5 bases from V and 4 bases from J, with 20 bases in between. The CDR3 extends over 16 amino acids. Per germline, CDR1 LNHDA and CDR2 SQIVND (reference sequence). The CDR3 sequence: CASSGGQRAVGYGYTF. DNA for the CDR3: TGTGCCAGTAGTGGAGGACAGAGGGCGGTTGGCTATGGCTACACCTTC.

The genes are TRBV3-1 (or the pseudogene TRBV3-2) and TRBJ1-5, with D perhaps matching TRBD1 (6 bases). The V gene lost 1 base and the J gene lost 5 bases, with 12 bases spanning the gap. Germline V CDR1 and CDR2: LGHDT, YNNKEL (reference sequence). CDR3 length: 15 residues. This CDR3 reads CASSQGNGGYQPQHF. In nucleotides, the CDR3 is TGTGCCAGCAGCCAAGGCAACGGGGGCTATCAGCCCCAGCATTTT.

CDR3 DNA: TGTGCCAGCTCCTCCCCTCTGGCGGGGCAAGAGACCCAGTACTTC. This translates into CASSSPLAGQETQYF. V gene TRBV19 combines with J gene TRBJ2-5; D may be TRBD2 (6 bases). Trimming took 9 bases from V and 2 from J, leaving 19 bases between them. CDR1 and CDR2 (germline): LNHDA, SQIVND (reference sequence). The CDR3 is 15 residues long.

Written as DNA, the CDR3 is TGTGCCAGCAGCCAAAACTCCGGGACAGGGGGCGATCAGCCCCAGCATTTT. Translation: CASSQNSGTGGDQPQHF. The chain carries TRBV16 and TRBJ1-5; 12 bases match TRBD1. This CDR3 contains 17 residues. CDR1 is KGHSY and CDR2 is FQNENV in the germline V gene. Germline trimming cut 2 bases from V and 5 bases from J; bases unmatched to any gene: 7.

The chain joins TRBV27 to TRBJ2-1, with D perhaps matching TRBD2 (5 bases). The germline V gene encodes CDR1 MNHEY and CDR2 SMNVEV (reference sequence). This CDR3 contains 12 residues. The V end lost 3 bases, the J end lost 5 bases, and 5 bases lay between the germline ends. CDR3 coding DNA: TGTGCCAGCAGTTTCGGGGACAATGAGCAGTTCTTC. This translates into CASSFGDNEQFF.

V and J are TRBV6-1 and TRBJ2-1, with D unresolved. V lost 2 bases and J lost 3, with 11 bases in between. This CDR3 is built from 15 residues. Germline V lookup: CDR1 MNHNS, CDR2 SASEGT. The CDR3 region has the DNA TGTGCCAGCAGTGAACAACCCTTTCACTACAATGAGCAGTTCTTC. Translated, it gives CASSEQPFHYNEQFF.

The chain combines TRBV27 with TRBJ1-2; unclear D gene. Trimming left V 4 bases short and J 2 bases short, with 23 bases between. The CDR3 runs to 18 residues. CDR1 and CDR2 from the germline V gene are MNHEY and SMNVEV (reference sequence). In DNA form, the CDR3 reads TGTGCCAGCAGTTCATACCCCCAAGCCCGTCCTGGCAACTATGGCTACACCTTC. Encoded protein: CASSSYPQARPGNYGYTF.